In its sample, the clone carrying this T cell receptor beta chain was seen a few times. Its antigen is undetermined. The germline V gene has CDR1 SGHVS and CDR2 FQNEAQ. The CDR3 loop spans 12 amino acids. Trimming took off 5 bases at V and 10 bases at J, with 12 bases between the two ends. This sample was taken from a study of T cell repertoires in cytomegalovirus infection. Across the whole study: Epitope selection comprised recently identified HLA-C-restricted CMV epitopes and well-studied HLA-B-restricted CMV epitopes. Carrying CMV and the relevant HLA type showed in public TCR beta signatures.

Study outcomes and limitations: Pooled public TCR beta family frequency picked out CMV carriers with the relevant HLA.

MiXCR, run by TCRdb on the reads, gives a single entry per CDR3 protein. There are hundreds of thousands of distinct CDR3 sequences in the sample; roughly a third occur only once, and over 15% lies in the top ten. This receptor was identified in a human donor in good health (CMV status not recorded). Some clones in this sample may be carry-over from other donors' samples. The chain has TRBV7-8 and TRBJ2-1; D not certain. Sequenced here: cultured PBMCs, sampled from culture after CMV antigen stimulation. The CDR3 loop reads CASSRIPREQFF. The CDR3 bases are TGTGCCAGCAGCCGTATTCCTCGGGAGCAGTTCTTC.